A selection of T cell receptor beta chains follows, all from one sample in a study of neoadjuvant anti-PD-1 for oral cavity cancer. This table comes from immunoSEQ multiplex PCR, and its TCRdb copy is limited to in-frame clones, with some not included. The sample holds 10,000 to 15,000 clones, around 71% seen once. The sample was PBMCs, taken after nivolumab (anti-PD-1) treatment. The receptor source for this set is a person aged 40 to 85 with oral cavity squamous cell carcinoma. Both conserved end residues are part of each CDR3. D genes are given only for firm matches. Part of the rows lack a size; the others show once, few, many or a class for expanded clones.

cdr3_length: 12
j_call: TRBJ2-1
clone_size: once
v_call: TRBV7-9
d_call: -
cdr3_nt: TGTGCCAGCAGCTCGAACTTCGATGAGCAGTTCTTC
cdr3_aa: CASSSNFDEQFF

cdr3_length: 16
j_call: TRBJ1-4
clone_size: -
v_call: TRBV30
d_call: -
cdr3_nt: TGTGCCTGGAGTTCGGGGTTTGAGGGGTTGAATGAAAAACTGTTTTTT
cdr3_aa: CAWSSGFEGLNEKLFF

cdr3_length: 16
j_call: TRBJ1-5
clone_size: -
v_call: TRBV27
d_call: -
cdr3_nt: TGTGCCAGCAGCACGGGAGCGCCCGTTTGGGGGCAGCCCCAGCATTTT
cdr3_aa: CASSTGAPVWGQPQHF

cdr3_length: 13
j_call: TRBJ1-5
clone_size: -
v_call: TRBV19
d_call: TRBD1
cdr3_nt: TGTGCCAGTATGGACAGGGGGCTAGAGCCCCAGCATTTT
cdr3_aa: CASMDRGLEPQHF

cdr3_length: 14
j_call: TRBJ2-1
clone_size: -
v_call: TRBV6-5
d_call: TRBD2
cdr3_nt: TGTGCCAGCTCCGGCGCCCTAGCGGACAATGAGCAGTTCTTC
cdr3_aa: CASSGALADNEQFF

cdr3_length: 16
j_call: TRBJ1-5
clone_size: few
v_call: TRBV30
d_call: -
cdr3_nt: TGTGCCTGGAGTGTCGGGCGGACATGGGGCAATCAGCCCCAGCATTTT
cdr3_aa: CAWSVGRTWGNQPQHF

cdr3_length: 14
j_call: TRBJ1-5
clone_size: -
v_call: TRBV10-3
d_call: TRBD1
cdr3_nt: TGTGCCATCAGTGAGGGACAGGAAAATCAGCCCCAGCATTTT
cdr3_aa: CAISEGQENQPQHF

cdr3_length: 13
j_call: TRBJ1-1
clone_size: -
v_call: TRBV29-1
d_call: TRBD1
cdr3_nt: TGCAGCGTCCTCGGGACAGGGGACACTGAAGCTTTCTTT
cdr3_aa: CSVLGTGDTEAFF

cdr3_length: 15
j_call: TRBJ1-1
clone_size: once
v_call: TRBV28
d_call: -
cdr3_nt: TGTGCCAGCAGTTTTAATGGGCATATGAACACTGAAGCTTTCTTT
cdr3_aa: CASSFNGHMNTEAFF

cdr3_length: 14
j_call: TRBJ1-6
clone_size: once
v_call: TRBV10-2
d_call: TRBD1
cdr3_nt: TGCGCCAGCAGCCCAGGACAGGGGAATTCACCCCTCCACTTT
cdr3_aa: CASSPGQGNSPLHF

cdr3_length: 16
j_call: TRBJ2-2
clone_size: -
v_call: TRBV7-9
d_call: TRBD2
cdr3_nt: TGTGCCAGCAGCTCCGTAGCGGGAGAGGGAACCGGGGAGCTGTTTTTT
cdr3_aa: CASSSVAGEGTGELFF

cdr3_length: 14
j_call: TRBJ2-3
clone_size: -
v_call: TRBV2
d_call: TRBD2
cdr3_nt: TGTGCCAGCAGAGATCGACTAGCGGGAGATACGCAGTATTTT
cdr3_aa: CASRDRLAGDTQYF

cdr3_length: 14
j_call: TRBJ2-3
clone_size: -
v_call: TRBV25-1
d_call: -
cdr3_nt: TGTGCCAGCAGTGTCCTGGGAAAGACAGATACGCAGTATTTT
cdr3_aa: CASSVLGKTDTQYF

cdr3_length: 16
j_call: TRBJ1-1
clone_size: -
v_call: TRBV5-5
d_call: -
cdr3_nt: TGTGCCAGCAGCTCGAGCTCACCCCTAGAGAACACTGAAGCTTTCTTT
cdr3_aa: CASSSSSPLENTEAFF

cdr3_length: 14
j_call: TRBJ2-7
clone_size: -
v_call: TRBV28
d_call: -
cdr3_nt: TGTGCCATCACGAGGGGCGCAGGCTCCTACGAGCAGTACTTC
cdr3_aa: CAITRGAGSYEQYF

cdr3_length: 15
j_call: TRBJ2-6
clone_size: -
v_call: TRBV30
d_call: TRBD1
cdr3_nt: TGTGCCTGGGGAGTCGACAGGGCTGGGGCCAACGTCCTGACTTTC
cdr3_aa: CAWGVDRAGANVLTF

cdr3_length: 17
j_call: TRBJ1-3
clone_size: -
v_call: TRBV5-5
d_call: -
cdr3_nt: TGTGCCAGCAGCTACTCCGGGACTTGGGTCTCTGGAAACACCATATATTTT
cdr3_aa: CASSYSGTWVSGNTIYF

cdr3_length: 14
j_call: TRBJ1-3
clone_size: -
v_call: TRBV4-1
d_call: -
cdr3_nt: TGCGCCAGCAGCCAAGCTTTATTTAGGAACACCATATATTTT
cdr3_aa: CASSQALFRNTIYF

cdr3_length: 15
j_call: TRBJ1-3
clone_size: -
v_call: TRBV6-1
d_call: -
cdr3_nt: TGTGCCAGCAGAGACAGCAGGGTTAGTGGAAACACCATATATTTT
cdr3_aa: CASRDSRVSGNTIYF

cdr3_length: 15
j_call: TRBJ2-5
clone_size: -
v_call: TRBV5-1
d_call: TRBD2
cdr3_nt: TGCGCCAGCACTAGCGGAGTACCTTTACAAGAGACCCAGTACTTC
cdr3_aa: CASTSGVPLQETQYF

cdr3_length: 16
j_call: TRBJ1-6
clone_size: -
v_call: TRBV7-3
d_call: -
cdr3_nt: TGTGCCAGCAGGAAAAGTCCGGGACTGGATAATTCACCCCTCCACTTT
cdr3_aa: CASRKSPGLDNSPLHF

cdr3_length: 12
j_call: TRBJ1-2
clone_size: -
v_call: TRBV6-1
d_call: -
cdr3_nt: TGTGCCAGCAAGCGAATAGATGATGGCTACACCTTC
cdr3_aa: CASKRIDDGYTF

cdr3_length: 11
j_call: TRBJ1-4
clone_size: -
v_call: TRBV25-1
d_call: -
cdr3_nt: TGTGCCAGCAGGTTGGGGTGGACACTGTTTTTT
cdr3_aa: CASRLGWTLFF

cdr3_length: 13
j_call: TRBJ2-7
clone_size: -
v_call: TRBV5-5
d_call: -
cdr3_nt: TGTGCCAGCAGCTCAGGACTACCGGGGGAGCAGTACTTC
cdr3_aa: CASSSGLPGEQYF

cdr3_length: 15
j_call: TRBJ2-7
clone_size: -
v_call: TRBV6-1
d_call: TRBD1
cdr3_nt: TGTGCCAGCAGTGGCTCCGGGACAGGGGACTACGAGCAGTACTTC
cdr3_aa: CASSGSGTGDYEQYF

cdr3_length: 18
j_call: TRBJ1-2
clone_size: -
v_call: TRBV29-1
d_call: -
cdr3_nt: TGCAGCGTTCTGACCTCCGACTACGCTTCCCCGCGGCTGGGGGGCTACACCTTC
cdr3_aa: CSVLTSDYASPRLGGYTF

cdr3_length: 13
j_call: TRBJ1-1
clone_size: -
v_call: TRBV6-5
d_call: -
cdr3_nt: TGTGCCAGCAGTCAGCAGGGGAACACTGAAGCTTTCTTT
cdr3_aa: CASSQQGNTEAFF

cdr3_length: 12
j_call: TRBJ2-3
clone_size: -
v_call: TRBV5-8
d_call: -
cdr3_nt: TGTGCCAGCAGCACGTGGACAGATACGCAGTATTTT
cdr3_aa: CASSTWTDTQYF

cdr3_length: 15
j_call: TRBJ1-5
clone_size: few
v_call: TRBV7-7
d_call: TRBD1
cdr3_nt: TGTGCTAGCAGCTTAGAGGGACAGCTCAATCAGCCCCAGCATTTT
cdr3_aa: CASSLEGQLNQPQHF

cdr3_length: 13
j_call: TRBJ2-5
clone_size: -
v_call: TRBV28
d_call: TRBD2
cdr3_nt: TGTGCCAGCCTTCGGGGGGAGCAAGAGACCCAGTACTTC
cdr3_aa: CASLRGEQETQYF

cdr3_length: 15
j_call: TRBJ1-1
clone_size: few
v_call: TRBV6-5
d_call: -
cdr3_nt: TGTGCCAGCAGTTACGGAAGGAGAGGAGAAACTGAAGCTTTCTTT
cdr3_aa: CASSYGRRGETEAFF

cdr3_length: 15
j_call: TRBJ1-5
clone_size: few
v_call: TRBV4-1
d_call: -
cdr3_nt: TGCGCCAGCAGCCAAGATGGGGCACAGGCTCAGCCCCAGCATTTT
cdr3_aa: CASSQDGAQAQPQHF

cdr3_length: 16
j_call: TRBJ2-1
clone_size: -
v_call: TRBV2
d_call: TRBD2
cdr3_nt: TGTGCCAGCAGTACACTAGCGGGAAGGGCTTCGGATGAGCAGTTCTTC
cdr3_aa: CASSTLAGRASDEQFF

cdr3_length: 15
j_call: TRBJ2-3
clone_size: -
v_call: TRBV7-3
d_call: -
cdr3_nt: TGTGCCAGCAGCGTTAACGTCGGGAGCTCAGATACGCAGTATTTT
cdr3_aa: CASSVNVGSSDTQYF

cdr3_length: 13
j_call: TRBJ1-1
clone_size: few
v_call: TRBV7-3
d_call: -
cdr3_nt: TGTGCCAGCAGTCTGGACGTGAACACTGAAGCTTTCTTT
cdr3_aa: CASSLDVNTEAFF

cdr3_length: 14
j_call: TRBJ2-1
clone_size: -
v_call: TRBV6-5
d_call: -
cdr3_nt: TGTGCCAGCAGAGGTAGAGTCTCCTACAATGAGCAGTTCTTC
cdr3_aa: CASRGRVSYNEQFF

cdr3_length: 15
j_call: TRBJ1-1
clone_size: few
v_call: TRBV10-3
d_call: -
cdr3_nt: TGTGCCATCAGTGCTCCGGGACTTCCCAACACTGAAGCTTTCTTT
cdr3_aa: CAISAPGLPNTEAFF

cdr3_length: 15
j_call: TRBJ2-1
clone_size: -
v_call: TRBV6-5
d_call: -
cdr3_nt: TGTGCCAGCAGTTACTCCCCCAGCTCCTACAATGAGCAGTTCTTC
cdr3_aa: CASSYSPSSYNEQFF

cdr3_length: 15
j_call: TRBJ2-2
clone_size: -
v_call: TRBV4-1
d_call: TRBD1
cdr3_nt: TGCGCCAGCAGCCAACAGGGGGCGCGCACCGGGGAGCTGTTTTTT
cdr3_aa: CASSQQGARTGELFF

cdr3_length: 15
j_call: TRBJ1-3
clone_size: few
v_call: TRBV5-1
d_call: -
cdr3_nt: TGCGCCAGCAGCGCCGGACGGTACTCTGGAAACACCATATATTTT
cdr3_aa: CASSAGRYSGNTIYF

cdr3_length: 13
j_call: TRBJ1-2
clone_size: -
v_call: TRBV6-6
d_call: -
cdr3_nt: TGTGCCAGCAGTCCCACCCTAGAAGATGGCTACACCTTC
cdr3_aa: CASSPTLEDGYTF

cdr3_length: 17
j_call: TRBJ2-3
clone_size: -
v_call: TRBV2
d_call: -
cdr3_nt: TGTGCCAGCAGAATTGACCCCGGGTCCTCCGGCTCAGATACGCAGTATTTT
cdr3_aa: CASRIDPGSSGSDTQYF

cdr3_length: 14
j_call: TRBJ1-2
clone_size: -
v_call: TRBV11-2
d_call: -
cdr3_nt: TGTGCCAGCAGGCCTATTAGGGCAGGGGATGGCTACACCTTC
cdr3_aa: CASRPIRAGDGYTF